A selection of T cell receptor beta chains follows, all from one sample in a study of cytomegalovirus exposure and HLA in healthy donors. Data came from immunoSEQ multiplex PCR; TCRdb stores just in-frame clones and leaves some out. The sample contains 250,000 to 350,000 clones, 86% of which appear only once. Material for sequencing was PBMCs. These receptors were collected from a woman between 18 and 29 years old in good health and CMV-seronegative. Both conserved end residues are part of each CDR3. The order of the fields is clone size, J gene, D gene, V gene, CDR3 DNA, CDR3 protein. D genes are given only for firm matches. Size is stated for part of the rows, as once, few or many counts, or as a class when the clone is expanded.

abundance: NA; j_gene: TRBJ2-7; d_gene: TRBD1; v_gene: TRBV5-1; CDR3nt: TGCGCCAGCAGCTTGGCCCGGGACAGGGTGTCCTACGAGCAGTACTTC; CDR3aa: CASSLARDRVSYEQYF
abundance: once; j_gene: TRBJ2-7; d_gene: TRBD2; v_gene: TRBV7-6; CDR3nt: TGTGCCAGCAGCTCCGTAGCGGGAGCTGACGAGCAGTACTTC; CDR3aa: CASSSVAGADEQYF
abundance: NA; j_gene: TRBJ1-5; d_gene: TRBD1; v_gene: TRBV7-2; CDR3nt: TGTGCCAGCAGCTTTGCAGGACAGGGGAATCAGCCCCAGCATTTT; CDR3aa: CASSFAGQGNQPQHF
abundance: NA; j_gene: TRBJ1-2; d_gene: NA; v_gene: TRBV5-1; CDR3nt: TGCGCCAGCAGCCGAAGTTGGGGCAGGGACTTACCTGGGGGCTACACCTTC; CDR3aa: CASSRSWGRDLPGGYTF
abundance: NA; j_gene: TRBJ2-3; d_gene: TRBD2; v_gene: TRBV4-2; CDR3nt: TGTGCCAGCAGCCCGACCGGGACTAGCGGCACAGATACGCAGTATTTT; CDR3aa: CASSPTGTSGTDTQYF
abundance: NA; j_gene: TRBJ2-3; d_gene: NA; v_gene: TRBV13; CDR3nt: TGTGCCAGCAGCTTATTGGTAGCAACAGATACGCAGTATTTT; CDR3aa: CASSLLVATDTQYF
abundance: once; j_gene: TRBJ2-2; d_gene: TRBD2; v_gene: TRBV27; CDR3nt: TGTGCCAGCAGTTTGGAAGGGCGGACTAGCGGAGGGTCCACCGGGGAGCTGTTTTTT; CDR3aa: CASSLEGRTSGGSTGELFF
abundance: NA; j_gene: TRBJ2-7; d_gene: TRBD1; v_gene: TRBV19; CDR3nt: TGTGCCAGTCGAGGGACAGTTCACTACGAGCAGTACTTC; CDR3aa: CASRGTVHYEQYF
abundance: NA; j_gene: TRBJ2-5; d_gene: TRBD2; v_gene: TRBV9; CDR3nt: TGTGCCAGCAGCGTATTAGGACTAGCCACGGAGACCCAGTACTTC; CDR3aa: CASSVLGLATETQYF
abundance: NA; j_gene: TRBJ1-5; d_gene: NA; v_gene: TRBV5-3; CDR3nt: TGTGCCCCCTCCACCCAGGGGCTCGATCAGCCCCAGCATTTT; CDR3aa: CAPSTQGLDQPQHF
abundance: once; j_gene: TRBJ1-5; d_gene: TRBD1; v_gene: TRBV10-3; CDR3nt: TGTGCCATCAGTGAGTCTGCAGGGGGTCAGCCCCAGCATTTT; CDR3aa: CAISESAGGQPQHF
abundance: NA; j_gene: TRBJ1-2; d_gene: NA; v_gene: TRBV25-1; CDR3nt: TGTGCCAGCAGTGAAAACCTGAAGCCTAACTATGGCTACACCTTC; CDR3aa: CASSENLKPNYGYTF
abundance: NA; j_gene: TRBJ2-3; d_gene: NA; v_gene: TRBV2; CDR3nt: TGTGCCAGCAGTGAGGAGGGTCCCGTAGATACGCAGTATTTT; CDR3aa: CASSEEGPVDTQYF
abundance: once; j_gene: TRBJ1-5; d_gene: NA; v_gene: TRBV5-6; CDR3nt: TGTGCCAGCAGCCACGGTCCGTCCGCGAGCAATCAGCCCCAGCATTTT; CDR3aa: CASSHGPSASNQPQHF
abundance: few; j_gene: TRBJ1-2; d_gene: TRBD1; v_gene: TRBV27; CDR3nt: TGTGCCAGCGGCTACAGGGGCGACTATGGCTACACCTTC; CDR3aa: CASGYRGDYGYTF
abundance: once; j_gene: TRBJ2-1; d_gene: NA; v_gene: TRBV6-5; CDR3nt: TGTGCCAGCGGGGTAGCAGGGCTCTACAATGAGCAGTTCTTC; CDR3aa: CASGVAGLYNEQFF
abundance: NA; j_gene: TRBJ2-1; d_gene: TRBD1; v_gene: TRBV6-1; CDR3nt: TGTGCCAGCAAAGTCGACAGGGGGTCCTACAATGAGCAGTTCTTC; CDR3aa: CASKVDRGSYNEQFF
abundance: once; j_gene: TRBJ1-1; d_gene: NA; v_gene: TRBV4-3; CDR3nt: TGCGCCAGCAGCCAACACAGGTCTCCAGGCACTGAAGCTTTCTTT; CDR3aa: CASSQHRSPGTEAFF
abundance: NA; j_gene: TRBJ1-5; d_gene: NA; v_gene: TRBV4-3; CDR3nt: TGCGCCAGCAGCCAAGATGCCCCTTGGGGGGGCAACAATCAGCCCCAGCATTTT; CDR3aa: CASSQDAPWGGNNQPQHF
abundance: once; j_gene: TRBJ2-7; d_gene: TRBD2; v_gene: TRBV18; CDR3nt: TGTGCCAGCTCACTTCCGACTAGCGGCAACTACGAGCAGTACTTC; CDR3aa: CASSLPTSGNYEQYF
abundance: few; j_gene: TRBJ2-1; d_gene: NA; v_gene: TRBV27; CDR3nt: TGTGCCAGCAGTTTAGTTCTCAAGTCTGGGGCCGCCGGCTCCTACAATGAGCAGTTCTTC; CDR3aa: CASSLVLKSGAAGSYNEQFF
abundance: NA; j_gene: TRBJ2-1; d_gene: TRBD2; v_gene: TRBV9; CDR3nt: TGTGCCAGCAGCCCCCAGGCGGGAGCTGGGGAGCAGTTCTTC; CDR3aa: CASSPQAGAGEQFF
abundance: few; j_gene: TRBJ2-7; d_gene: NA; v_gene: TRBV5-1; CDR3nt: TGCGCCAGCAGCTTGGTGGTTAGCGCGCGCTCCTACGAGCAGTACTTC; CDR3aa: CASSLVVSARSYEQYF
abundance: many; j_gene: TRBJ2-5; d_gene: NA; v_gene: TRBV5-5; CDR3nt: TGTGCCAGCAGTTTACAGGGACAAGAGACCCAGTACTTC; CDR3aa: CASSLQGQETQYF
abundance: NA; j_gene: TRBJ1-2; d_gene: NA; v_gene: TRBV29-1; CDR3nt: TGCAGCGTTCGAATCCGGGATGGCTACACCTTC; CDR3aa: CSVRIRDGYTF
abundance: NA; j_gene: TRBJ2-3; d_gene: NA; v_gene: TRBV7-9; CDR3nt: TGTGCCAGCAGCACAAGAGGTAAACCCGCGGCAGATACGCAGTATTTT; CDR3aa: CASSTRGKPAADTQYF
abundance: NA; j_gene: TRBJ2-5; d_gene: NA; v_gene: TRBV13; CDR3nt: TGTGCCAGCAGCTTGAGCCTCCAAGAGACCCAGTACTTC; CDR3aa: CASSLSLQETQYF
abundance: NA; j_gene: TRBJ2-5; d_gene: NA; v_gene: TRBV28; CDR3nt: TGTGCCAGCAGTTCGGAGACCCAGTACTTC; CDR3aa: CASSSETQYF
abundance: NA; j_gene: TRBJ2-5; d_gene: TRBD2; v_gene: TRBV19; CDR3nt: TGTGCCAGTAGTATCTCTAGCGGGGAGACCCAGTACTTC; CDR3aa: CASSISSGETQYF
abundance: NA; j_gene: TRBJ2-5; d_gene: NA; v_gene: TRBV11-2; CDR3nt: TGTGCCAGCAGCTCGGGTGCTTTCCAAGAGACCCAGTACTTC; CDR3aa: CASSSGAFQETQYF
abundance: NA; j_gene: TRBJ2-7; d_gene: NA; v_gene: TRBV2; CDR3nt: TGTGCCAGCACCCCGTTTGAAGGGGTTGGCTACGAGCAGTACTTC; CDR3aa: CASTPFEGVGYEQYF
abundance: NA; j_gene: TRBJ2-7; d_gene: TRBD1; v_gene: TRBV28; CDR3nt: TGTGCCAGCAGTCTACGGGACAGGACGAGTGAGCAGTACTTC; CDR3aa: CASSLRDRTSEQYF
abundance: NA; j_gene: TRBJ2-1; d_gene: NA; v_gene: TRBV9; CDR3nt: TGTGCCAGCAGCGTAGGGCAGTCCTACAATGAGCAGTTCTTC; CDR3aa: CASSVGQSYNEQFF
abundance: NA; j_gene: TRBJ2-1; d_gene: NA; v_gene: TRBV27; CDR3nt: TGTGCCAGCAGTTTATACAGAGCTAACCCTTACAATGAGCAGTTCTTC; CDR3aa: CASSLYRANPYNEQFF
abundance: NA; j_gene: TRBJ2-1; d_gene: TRBD2; v_gene: TRBV7-2; CDR3nt: TGTGCCAGCAGCTTAGTCCTAGCGGGGAACGAGCAGTTCTTC; CDR3aa: CASSLVLAGNEQFF
abundance: NA; j_gene: TRBJ1-5; d_gene: TRBD1; v_gene: TRBV19; CDR3nt: TGTGCCAGTAGTGCACAAGGGGGCGGTAGTCAGCCCCAGCATTTT; CDR3aa: CASSAQGGGSQPQHF
abundance: NA; j_gene: TRBJ1-2; d_gene: NA; v_gene: TRBV10-3; CDR3nt: TGTGCCATCAGTGGACTCGGGGGTTATGGCTACACCTTC; CDR3aa: CAISGLGGYGYTF
abundance: NA; j_gene: TRBJ2-1; d_gene: NA; v_gene: TRBV27; CDR3nt: TGTGCCAGCACCGTTTCCCAAATGGCTTTGGACAATGAGCAGTTCTTC; CDR3aa: CASTVSQMALDNEQFF
abundance: once; j_gene: TRBJ2-1; d_gene: TRBD1; v_gene: TRBV7-3; CDR3nt: TGTGCCAGCAGCGCCCGGGACAGGATCTACAATGAGCAGTTCTTC; CDR3aa: CASSARDRIYNEQFF
abundance: NA; j_gene: TRBJ1-2; d_gene: NA; v_gene: TRBV7-9; CDR3nt: TGTGCCAGCCAACCCCGGTCAGGCGGCTACACCTTC; CDR3aa: CASQPRSGGYTF
abundance: NA; j_gene: TRBJ2-7; d_gene: NA; v_gene: TRBV4-2; CDR3nt: TGTGCCAGCAGCCAAGATTTGGGCCTTATCTACGAGCAGTACTTC; CDR3aa: CASSQDLGLIYEQYF
abundance: NA; j_gene: TRBJ2-1; d_gene: TRBD1; v_gene: TRBV7-3; CDR3nt: TGTGCCAGCAGCCTCCACGGGACAGGGGCCTATGAGCAGTTCTTC; CDR3aa: CASSLHGTGAYEQFF
abundance: NA; j_gene: TRBJ1-2; d_gene: NA; v_gene: TRBV6-5; CDR3nt: TGTGCCAGCAGTGCACAGGGAAGGAACTATGGCTACACCTTC; CDR3aa: CASSAQGRNYGYTF